These T cell receptor beta chains were read from a single sample in a study of control samples from healthy donors and cancer patients. The protocol was immunoSEQ multiplex PCR, while the TCRdb copy is restricted to in-frame clones and leaves out a portion. The sample holds some 19,000 clones; 80% to 85% are singletons and the top ten take roughly 24%. Sequencing used PBMCs. The receptors here all came from a man aged 55 to 69 with colorectal cancer. CDR3s include the opening cysteine and the closing phenylalanine or tryptophan. A D gene is named only where the DNA matches it firmly. Clone sizes are given selectively: once, few, many, or a class where the clone is expanded.

CDR3 length: 15; clone size: once; D gene: -; V gene: TRBV4-3; J gene: TRBJ1-5; CDR3 DNA: TGCGCCAGCAGCCAAGATCTGGGGACAAATCAGCCCCAGCATTTT; CDR3 protein: CASSQDLGTNQPQHF
CDR3 length: 16; clone size: -; D gene: -; V gene: TRBV27; J gene: TRBJ1-1; CDR3 DNA: TGTGCCAGCAGTTTAGAGCGCGGGGGGCTGGGCACTGAAGCTTTCTTT; CDR3 protein: CASSLERGGLGTEAFF
CDR3 length: 14; clone size: -; D gene: -; V gene: TRBV5-1; J gene: TRBJ1-3; CDR3 DNA: TGCGCCAGCAGCCCGGACAGCTCTGGAAACACCATATATTTT; CDR3 protein: CASSPDSSGNTIYF
CDR3 length: 14; clone size: -; D gene: -; V gene: TRBV12-2; J gene: TRBJ2-3; CDR3 DNA: TGTGCAAGTCGCTTAGCTTCTGTCTCAGATACGCAGTATTTT; CDR3 protein: CASRLASVSDTQYF
CDR3 length: 13; clone size: few; D gene: -; V gene: TRBV4-2; J gene: TRBJ2-5; CDR3 DNA: TGTGCCAGCAGCCAAGCTGATCAAGAGACCCAGTACTTC; CDR3 protein: CASSQADQETQYF
CDR3 length: 13; clone size: once; D gene: -; V gene: TRBV3-1/TRBV3-2; J gene: TRBJ2-3; CDR3 DNA: TGTGCCAGCAGCCGATCCCCCCTTACAGGGCAGTATTTT; CDR3 protein: CASSRSPLTGQYF
CDR3 length: 13; clone size: -; D gene: -; V gene: TRBV5-4; J gene: TRBJ2-7; CDR3 DNA: TGTGCCAGCAGCCCCACTGGTCCGGGCGAGCAGTACTTC; CDR3 protein: CASSPTGPGEQYF
CDR3 length: 17; clone size: -; D gene: TRBD1; V gene: TRBV7-9; J gene: TRBJ1-2; CDR3 DNA: TGTGCCAGCAGTCCAGGGGGAGACAGGGAATTGAACTATGGCTACACCTTC; CDR3 protein: CASSPGGDRELNYGYTF
CDR3 length: 15; clone size: -; D gene: -; V gene: TRBV24-1; J gene: TRBJ2-5; CDR3 DNA: TGTGCCACCAGTGACTTCCGGGAACCTAAAGAGACCCAGTACTTC; CDR3 protein: CATSDFREPKETQYF
CDR3 length: 15; clone size: -; D gene: -; V gene: TRBV5-1; J gene: TRBJ2-2; CDR3 DNA: TGCGCCAGCAGCTACCGGGACGGAACCACCGGGGAGCTGTTTTTT; CDR3 protein: CASSYRDGTTGELFF
CDR3 length: 15; clone size: -; D gene: -; V gene: TRBV6-5; J gene: TRBJ2-1; CDR3 DNA: TGTGCCAGCAGCCAGACAGAGCGTAACTACAATGAGCAGTTCTTC; CDR3 protein: CASSQTERNYNEQFF
CDR3 length: 15; clone size: -; D gene: -; V gene: TRBV14; J gene: TRBJ1-1; CDR3 DNA: TGTGCCAGCAGCTCCCTACAGGGCCTGCACACTGAAGCTTTCTTT; CDR3 protein: CASSSLQGLHTEAFF
CDR3 length: 15; clone size: -; D gene: -; V gene: TRBV19; J gene: TRBJ1-3; CDR3 DNA: TGTGCCAGTAGTATAGCGGCCCTCTCTGGAAACACCATATATTTT; CDR3 protein: CASSIAALSGNTIYF
CDR3 length: 13; clone size: -; D gene: -; V gene: TRBV30; J gene: TRBJ2-4; CDR3 DNA: TGTGCCTGGAGAATCCGGGACCGGGACATTCAGTACTTC; CDR3 protein: CAWRIRDRDIQYF
CDR3 length: 14; clone size: -; D gene: -; V gene: TRBV24-1; J gene: TRBJ1-2; CDR3 DNA: TGTGCCACCAGTGCATCAGGGAAGGGCTATGGCTACACCTTC; CDR3 protein: CATSASGKGYGYTF
CDR3 length: 15; clone size: once; D gene: -; V gene: TRBV6-5; J gene: TRBJ1-2; CDR3 DNA: TGTGCCAGCAGTTACTATCCGACAGTCAACTATGGCTACACCTTC; CDR3 protein: CASSYYPTVNYGYTF
CDR3 length: 14; clone size: -; D gene: TRBD2; V gene: TRBV30; J gene: TRBJ2-7; CDR3 DNA: TGTGCCTGGACCCACGGGGGGGGGCTCTACGAGCAGTACTTC; CDR3 protein: CAWTHGGGLYEQYF